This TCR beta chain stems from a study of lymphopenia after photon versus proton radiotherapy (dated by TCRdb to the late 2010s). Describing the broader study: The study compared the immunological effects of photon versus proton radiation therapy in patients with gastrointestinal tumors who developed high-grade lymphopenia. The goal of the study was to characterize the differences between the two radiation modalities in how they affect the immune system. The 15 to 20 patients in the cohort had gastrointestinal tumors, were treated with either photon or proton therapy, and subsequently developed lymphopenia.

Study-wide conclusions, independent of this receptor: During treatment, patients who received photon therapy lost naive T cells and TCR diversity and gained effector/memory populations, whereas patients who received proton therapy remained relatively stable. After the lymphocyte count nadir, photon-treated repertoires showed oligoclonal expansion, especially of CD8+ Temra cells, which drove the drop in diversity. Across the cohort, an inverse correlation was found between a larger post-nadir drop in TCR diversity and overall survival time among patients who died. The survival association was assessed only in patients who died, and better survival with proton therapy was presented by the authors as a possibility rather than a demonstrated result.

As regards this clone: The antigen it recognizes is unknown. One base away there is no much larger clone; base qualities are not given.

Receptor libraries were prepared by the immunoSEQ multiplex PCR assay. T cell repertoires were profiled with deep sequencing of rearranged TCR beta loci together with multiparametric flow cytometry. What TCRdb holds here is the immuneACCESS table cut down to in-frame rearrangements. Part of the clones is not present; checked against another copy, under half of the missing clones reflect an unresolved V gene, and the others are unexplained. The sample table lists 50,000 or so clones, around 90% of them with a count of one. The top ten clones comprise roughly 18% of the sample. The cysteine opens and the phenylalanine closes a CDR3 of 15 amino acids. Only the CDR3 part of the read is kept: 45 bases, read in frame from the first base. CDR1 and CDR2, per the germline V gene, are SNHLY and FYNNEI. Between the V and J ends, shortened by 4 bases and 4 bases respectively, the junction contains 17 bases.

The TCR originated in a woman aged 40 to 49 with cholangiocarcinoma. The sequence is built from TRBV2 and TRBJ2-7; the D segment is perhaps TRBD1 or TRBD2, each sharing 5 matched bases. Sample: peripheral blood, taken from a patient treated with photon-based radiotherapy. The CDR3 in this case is CASSATGRPGYEQYF. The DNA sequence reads TGTGCCAGCAGTGCAACAGGTCGCCCGGGGTACGAGCAGTACTTC. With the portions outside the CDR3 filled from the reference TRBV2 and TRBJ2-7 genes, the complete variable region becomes EPEVTQTPSHQVTQMGQEVILRCVPISNHLYFYWYRQILGQKVEFLVSFYNNEISEKSEIFDDQFSVERPDGSNFTLKIRSTKLEDSAMYFCASSATGRPGYEQYFGPGTRLTVT.